The clone carrying this T cell receptor (beta chain) was recorded a few times. Its antigen is unidentified. Primed by a sample-barcoded 5' primer and a J-beta primer mix, a second PCR proceeded for roughly 7 to 11 cycles. Every cDNA molecule carried a tag from a template-switch adaptor bearing 12 random nucleotides. TCRdb ran MiXCR on the 5' RACE reads and lists one entry per CDR3 protein. Counted here are approximately 810,000 distinct CDR3 sequences, approximately 35% occurring once; the ten biggest clones make up roughly 13%. The data belong to a study of blood T cells in healthy people across ages. Study-level results: A conclusive naive versus antigen-experienced comparison was prevented by the unsorted PBMCs.

The sample was blood. The TCR comes from a man younger than 30 in good health.

Written as DNA, the CDR3 is TGTGCCAGCAGTCCCGGGACAGCAAGAAATGGCTACACCTTC. Its protein product is CASSPGTARNGYTF. V is TRBV6-5 and J is TRBJ1-2; 7 nucleotides line up with TRBD1. V dropped 5 bases and J dropped 6; count of bases not matched to a gene: 9. CDR3 length: 14 residues. Looked up from germline, CDR1 is MNHEY and CDR2 is SVGAGI.